These T cell receptor beta chains were read from a single sample in a study of T cells after somatic rescue of genetic block. Profiled with immunoSEQ multiplex PCR; TCRdb holds only in-frame clones, not every one. The data hold fewer than 150,000 clones, with about 90% observed a single time. What was sequenced was peripheral blood mononuclear cells (PBMCs). These receptors were collected from a woman between 18 and 30 years old. Both conserved end residues are part of each CDR3. Fields, in order: J gene, V gene, CDR3 protein.

TRBJ2-3	TRBV5-4	CASSFGGGGTVTQYF
TRBJ2-1	TRBV18	CASSPAVAGGYEQFF
TRBJ1-6	TRBV2	CASSGTGGSPLHF
TRBJ1-1	TRBV7-2	CASSLVGLEAFF
TRBJ2-1	TRBV6-1	CASRPRDRQYNEQFF
TRBJ2-3	TRBV5-4	CASSVRGQGTDTQYF
TRBJ1-2	TRBV6-5	CASSYGTNYGYTF
TRBJ2-4	TRBV7-9	CASSLVTSAAKNIQYF
TRBJ1-1	TRBV2	CASSTGRFFSTEAFF
TRBJ1-2	TRBV5-1	CASSLKSRSRVGGYTF
TRBJ2-3	TRBV6-1	CATNLAGGSDTQYF
TRBJ2-3	TRBV10-2	CASRGSGGARGTDTQYF
TRBJ2-1	TRBV7-3	CASSSQGYNEQFF
TRBJ1-5	TRBV30	CASDGTGGNQPQHF
TRBJ1-4	TRBV4-1	CASSPLTGTSEKLFF
TRBJ2-5	TRBV6-5	CASSYQAPLGGETQYF
TRBJ1-2	TRBV27	CASSLGQGGWYGYTF
TRBJ2-3	TRBV7-3	CASSLRGIYPGSKPTDTQYF
TRBJ2-3	TRBV5-6	CASSLADTQYF
TRBJ1-2	TRBV19	CASSFLTGRAGYTF
TRBJ1-2	TRBV5-1	CASSPRVGSNYGYTF
TRBJ1-1	TRBV7-9	CASGLTGGADTEAFF
TRBJ1-5	TRBV19	CASSPYLQGINQPQHF
TRBJ2-5	TRBV4-3	CASSLTLGGETQYF
TRBJ2-7	TRBV2	CASRGRQGAYEQYF
TRBJ2-2	TRBV7-2	CASTPGAYYTGELFF
TRBJ2-4	TRBV29-1	CSAEGAEGNIQYF
TRBJ2-7	TRBV6-6	CASSYSGLGGAVQYF
TRBJ2-7	TRBV6-1	CASSSLRGSSYEQYF
TRBJ1-1	TRBV30	CAWSTTAKNTEAFF
TRBJ2-5	TRBV4-1	CASSQEWGALETQYF
TRBJ2-3	TRBV9	CASSGASGGAVTDTQYF
TRBJ2-3	TRBV18	CASSQKSPDTQYF
TRBJ1-2	TRBV4-1	CASSQDPTAGHGYTF
TRBJ1-6	TRBV5-5	CASSLGTDNSPLHF
TRBJ2-1	TRBV4-3	CASSQGLAGNNEQFF
TRBJ2-7	TRBV6-5	CATRGSASYEQYF
TRBJ1-6	TRBV6-5	CASSLNREGSPLHF
TRBJ2-7	TRBV11-2	CASSLMMSNEQYF
TRBJ2-4	TRBV2	CASTGLAGVAKNIQYF
TRBJ2-3	TRBV19	CASSRLPYVTDTQYF
TRBJ1-4	TRBV19	CASRRQGNNEKLFF
TRBJ2-1	TRBV18	CASSLLGRAGDEQFF
TRBJ1-2	TRBV30	CASFRGAGGLGYTF
TRBJ1-6	TRBV6-1	CASRLDRVSGSPLHF
TRBJ1-1	TRBV30	CAWKTPEAFF
TRBJ2-4	TRBV2	CASSEVKGQLAKNIQYF
TRBJ2-1	TRBV30	CAWSGGAYNEQFF
TRBJ1-5	TRBV10-3	CAISPGQGGNQPQHF
TRBJ1-2	TRBV6-5	CASTQGGDGYTF
TRBJ2-1	TRBV7-6	CASSSMRGLAYNEQFF
TRBJ2-3	TRBV10-3	CAIRTSGASTDTQYF
TRBJ1-2	TRBV5-4	CASSLAGGWGYTF
TRBJ1-1	TRBV30	CAWSIGRNTEAFF
TRBJ2-1	TRBV9	CASSGTPRVNEQFF
TRBJ2-3	TRBV12-5	CASGLDLRDRDPPDTQYF
TRBJ1-5	TRBV6-1	CASNPDSGRIQPQHF
TRBJ1-6	TRBV30	CAWSPASGTGGNSPLHF
TRBJ1-5	TRBV2	CASSEARLPRGNQPQHF
TRBJ2-3	TRBV13	CASSSGPIITDTQYF